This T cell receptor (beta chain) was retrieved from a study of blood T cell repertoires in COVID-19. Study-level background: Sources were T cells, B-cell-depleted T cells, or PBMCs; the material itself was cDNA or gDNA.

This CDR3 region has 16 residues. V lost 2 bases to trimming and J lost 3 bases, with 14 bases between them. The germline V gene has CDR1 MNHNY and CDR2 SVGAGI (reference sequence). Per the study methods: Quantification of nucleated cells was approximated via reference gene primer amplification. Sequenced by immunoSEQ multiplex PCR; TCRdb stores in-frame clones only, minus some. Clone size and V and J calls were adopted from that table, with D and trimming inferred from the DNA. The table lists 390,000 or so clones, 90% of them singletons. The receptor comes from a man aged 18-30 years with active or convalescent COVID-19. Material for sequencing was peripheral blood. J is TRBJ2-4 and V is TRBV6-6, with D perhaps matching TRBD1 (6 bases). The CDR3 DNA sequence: TGTGCCAGCAGTTACGGGGGCCACTCGGGCAAAAACATTCAGTACTTC. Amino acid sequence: CASSYGGHSGKNIQYF.